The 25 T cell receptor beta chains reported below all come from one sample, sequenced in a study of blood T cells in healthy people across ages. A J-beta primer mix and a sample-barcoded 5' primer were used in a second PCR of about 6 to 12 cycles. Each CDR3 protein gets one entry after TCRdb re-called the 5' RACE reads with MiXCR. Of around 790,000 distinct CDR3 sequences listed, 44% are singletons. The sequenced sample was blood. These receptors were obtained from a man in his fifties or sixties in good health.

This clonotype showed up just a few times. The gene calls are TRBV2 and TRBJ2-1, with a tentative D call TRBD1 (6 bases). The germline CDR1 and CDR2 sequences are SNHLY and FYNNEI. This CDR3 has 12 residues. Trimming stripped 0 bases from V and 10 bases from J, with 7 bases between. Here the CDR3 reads CASSEAGTEQFF. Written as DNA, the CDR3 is TGTGCCAGCAGTGAAGCGGGGACAGAGCAGTTCTTC.

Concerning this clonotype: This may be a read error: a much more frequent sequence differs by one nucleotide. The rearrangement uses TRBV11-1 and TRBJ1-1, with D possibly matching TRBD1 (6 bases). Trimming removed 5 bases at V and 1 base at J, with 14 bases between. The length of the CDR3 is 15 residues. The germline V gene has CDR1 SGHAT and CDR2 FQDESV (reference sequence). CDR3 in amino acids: CASSPLAQGNTEAFF. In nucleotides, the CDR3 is TGTGCCAGCAGCCCGCTGGCACAGGGGAACACTGAAGCTTTCTTT.

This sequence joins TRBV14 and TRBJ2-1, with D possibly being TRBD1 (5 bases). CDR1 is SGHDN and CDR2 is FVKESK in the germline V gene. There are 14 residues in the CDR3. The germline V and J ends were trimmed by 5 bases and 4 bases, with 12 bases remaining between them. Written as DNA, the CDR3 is TGTGCCAGCAGCACCCAGACAGTTTACAATGAGCAGTTCTTC. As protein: CASSTQTVYNEQFF.

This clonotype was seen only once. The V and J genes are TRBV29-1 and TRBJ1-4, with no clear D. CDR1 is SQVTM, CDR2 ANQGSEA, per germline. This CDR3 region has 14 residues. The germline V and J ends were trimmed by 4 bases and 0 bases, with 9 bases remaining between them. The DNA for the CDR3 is TGCAGCGTTGCCAGGAGGCCAACTAATGAAAAACTGTTTTTT. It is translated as CSVARRPTNEKLFF.

The CDR3 protein is CTSVRGDRAANEQFF. CDR3 DNA sequence: TGTACCAGCGTCAGGGGGGACAGGGCCGCGAATGAGCAGTTCTTC. The gene calls are TRBV21-1 and TRBJ2-1; the table's D call, TRBD1, was not checked against the DNA. TRBV21-1 is assigned pseudogene status. This CDR3 has 15 residues.

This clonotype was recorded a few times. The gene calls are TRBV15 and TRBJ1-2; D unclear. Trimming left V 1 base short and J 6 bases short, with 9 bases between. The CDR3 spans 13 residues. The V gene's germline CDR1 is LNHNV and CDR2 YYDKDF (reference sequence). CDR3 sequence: CATSRVGNNGYTF. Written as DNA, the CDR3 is TGTGCCACCAGCAGAGTAGGGAATAATGGCTACACCTTC.

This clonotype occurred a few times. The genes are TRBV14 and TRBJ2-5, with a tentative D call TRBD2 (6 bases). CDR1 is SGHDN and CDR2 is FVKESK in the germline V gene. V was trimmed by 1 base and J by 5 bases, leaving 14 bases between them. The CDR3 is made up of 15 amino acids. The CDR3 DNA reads TGTGCCAGCAGCCAAGTAATAACTAGCTGGGAGACCCAGTACTTC. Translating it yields CASSQVITSWETQYF.

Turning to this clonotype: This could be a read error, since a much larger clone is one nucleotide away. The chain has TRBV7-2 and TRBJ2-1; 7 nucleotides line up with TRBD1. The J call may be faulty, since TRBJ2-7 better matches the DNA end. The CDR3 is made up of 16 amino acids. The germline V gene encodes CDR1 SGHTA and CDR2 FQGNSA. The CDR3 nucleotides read TGTGCCAGCAGCTTAGTTCTAGGGGGCAGCTACAATGAGCAGTACTTC. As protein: CASSLVLGGSYNEQYF.

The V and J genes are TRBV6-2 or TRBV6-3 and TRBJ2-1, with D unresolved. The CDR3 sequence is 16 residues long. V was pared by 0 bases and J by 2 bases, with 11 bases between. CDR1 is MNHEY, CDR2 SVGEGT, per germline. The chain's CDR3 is CASSYSMAVTYNEQFF. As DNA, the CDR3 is TGTGCCAGCAGTTACTCGATGGCAGTGACCTACAATGAGCAGTTCTTC.

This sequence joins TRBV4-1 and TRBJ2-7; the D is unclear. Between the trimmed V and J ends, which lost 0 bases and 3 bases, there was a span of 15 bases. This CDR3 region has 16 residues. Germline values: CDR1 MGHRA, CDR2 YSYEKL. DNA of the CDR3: TGCGCCAGCAGCCAAGATGTCGCGGTAACGGTCTACGAGCAGTACTTC. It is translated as CASSQDVAVTVYEQYF.

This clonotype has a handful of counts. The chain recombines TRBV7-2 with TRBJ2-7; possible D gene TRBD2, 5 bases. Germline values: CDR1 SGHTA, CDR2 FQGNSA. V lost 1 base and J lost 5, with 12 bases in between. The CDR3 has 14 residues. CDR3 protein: CASSLDRGRNEQYF. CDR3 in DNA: TGTGCCAGCAGCTTAGACCGGGGTAGGAACGAGCAGTACTTC.

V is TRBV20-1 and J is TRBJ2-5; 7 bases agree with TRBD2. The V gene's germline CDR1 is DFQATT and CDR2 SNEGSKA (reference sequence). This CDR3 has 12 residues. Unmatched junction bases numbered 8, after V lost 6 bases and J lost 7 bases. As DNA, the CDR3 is TGCAGTGCCCGGGACTCGGGGGGGACCCAGTACTTC. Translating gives CSARDSGGTQYF.

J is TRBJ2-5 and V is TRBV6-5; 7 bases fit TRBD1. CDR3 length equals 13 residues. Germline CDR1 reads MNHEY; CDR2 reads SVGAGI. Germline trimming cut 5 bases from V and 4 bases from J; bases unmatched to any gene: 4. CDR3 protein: CASSLGTVETQYF. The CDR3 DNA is TGTGCCAGCAGTCTGGGGACAGTAGAGACCCAGTACTTC.

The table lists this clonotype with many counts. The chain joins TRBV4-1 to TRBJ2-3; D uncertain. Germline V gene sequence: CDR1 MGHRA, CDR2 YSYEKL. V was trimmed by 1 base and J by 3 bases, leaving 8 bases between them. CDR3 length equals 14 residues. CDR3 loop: CASSQGRTTDTQYF. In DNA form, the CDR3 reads TGCGCCAGCAGCCAAGGCAGAACTACAGATACGCAGTATTTT.

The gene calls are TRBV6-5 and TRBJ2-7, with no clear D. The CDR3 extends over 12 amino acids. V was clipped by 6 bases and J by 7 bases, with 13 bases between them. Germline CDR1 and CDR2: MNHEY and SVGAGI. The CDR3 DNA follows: TGTGCCAGCAGAGAGAACGATAGGGAGCAGTACTTC. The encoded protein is CASRENDREQYF.

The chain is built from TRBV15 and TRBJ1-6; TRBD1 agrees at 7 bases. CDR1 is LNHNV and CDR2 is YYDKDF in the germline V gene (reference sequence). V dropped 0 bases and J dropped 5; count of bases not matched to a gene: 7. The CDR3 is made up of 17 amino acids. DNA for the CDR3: TGTGCCACCAGCAGAGAGTACATACAGGGGAATAATTCACCCCTCCACTTT. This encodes CATSREYIQGNNSPLHF.

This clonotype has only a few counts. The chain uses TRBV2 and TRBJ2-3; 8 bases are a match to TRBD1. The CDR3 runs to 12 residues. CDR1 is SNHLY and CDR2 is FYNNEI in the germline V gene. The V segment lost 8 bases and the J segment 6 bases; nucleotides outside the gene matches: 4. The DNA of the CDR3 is TGTGCCAGCGACGACAGGGGCGATACGCAGTATTTT. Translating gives CASDDRGDTQYF.

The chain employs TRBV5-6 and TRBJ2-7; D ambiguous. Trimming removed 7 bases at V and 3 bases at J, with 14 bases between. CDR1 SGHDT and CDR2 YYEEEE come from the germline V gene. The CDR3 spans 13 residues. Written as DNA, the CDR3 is TGTGCCAGCTCCCCTGCGGTTGGCTACGAGCAGTACTTC. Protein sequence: CASSPAVGYEQYF.

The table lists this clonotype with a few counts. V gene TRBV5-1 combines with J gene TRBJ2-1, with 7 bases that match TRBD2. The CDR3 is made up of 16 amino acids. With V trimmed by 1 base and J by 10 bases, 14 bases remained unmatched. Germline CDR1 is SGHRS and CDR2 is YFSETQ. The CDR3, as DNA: TGCGCCAGCAGCTTGACGCCTGGGCGGGGGACCTACGAGCAGTTCTTC. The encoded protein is CASSLTPGRGTYEQFF.

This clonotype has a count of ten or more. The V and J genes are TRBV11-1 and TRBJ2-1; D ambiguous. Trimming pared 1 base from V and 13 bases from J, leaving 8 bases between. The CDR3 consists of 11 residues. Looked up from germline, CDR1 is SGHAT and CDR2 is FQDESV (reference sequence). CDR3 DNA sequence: TGTGCCAGCAGCTTAGATGCGACTCAGTTCTTC. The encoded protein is CASSLDATQFF.

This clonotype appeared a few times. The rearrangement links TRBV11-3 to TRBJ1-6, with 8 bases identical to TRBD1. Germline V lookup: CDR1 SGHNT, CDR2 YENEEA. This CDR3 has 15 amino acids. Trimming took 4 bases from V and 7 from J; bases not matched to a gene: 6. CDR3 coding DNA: TGTGCCAGCAGCTCAGGGGGCATAGAGAATTCACCCCTCCACTTT. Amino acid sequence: CASSSGGIENSPLHF. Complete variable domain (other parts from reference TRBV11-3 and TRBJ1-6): EAGVVQSPRYKIIEKKQPVAFWCNPISGHNTLYWYLQNLGQGPELLIRYENEEAVDDSQLPKDRFSAERLKGVDSTLKIQPAELGDSAVYLCASSSGGIENSPLHFGNGTRLTVT.

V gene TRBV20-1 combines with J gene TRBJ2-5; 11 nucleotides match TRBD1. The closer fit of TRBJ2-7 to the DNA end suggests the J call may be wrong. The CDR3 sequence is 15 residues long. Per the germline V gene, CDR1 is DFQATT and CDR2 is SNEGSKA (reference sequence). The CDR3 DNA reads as TGCAGTGCTAGATTGGGACAGGGGGGTTCCTACGAGCAGTACTTC. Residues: CSARLGQGGSYEQYF.

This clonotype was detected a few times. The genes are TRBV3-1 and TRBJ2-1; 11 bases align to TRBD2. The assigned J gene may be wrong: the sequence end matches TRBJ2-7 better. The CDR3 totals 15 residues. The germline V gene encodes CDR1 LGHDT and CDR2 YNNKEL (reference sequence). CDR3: CASSPSGGSYNEQYF. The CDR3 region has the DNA TGTGCCAGCAGCCCTAGCGGGGGGTCCTACAATGAGCAGTACTTC.

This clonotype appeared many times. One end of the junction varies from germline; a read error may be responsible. The CDR3 region has the DNA TGTGCTAGCAGCCCTACCCCGGGGCCGGGTAGGCAGTTCTTC. Encoded protein: CASSPTPGPGRQFF. The chain carries TRBV7-7 and TRBJ2-1; D could derive from TRBD1 or TRBD2 (5 bases each). The CDR3 extends over 14 amino acids. Germline CDR1 reads SSHAT; CDR2 reads FNYEAQ (reference sequence).

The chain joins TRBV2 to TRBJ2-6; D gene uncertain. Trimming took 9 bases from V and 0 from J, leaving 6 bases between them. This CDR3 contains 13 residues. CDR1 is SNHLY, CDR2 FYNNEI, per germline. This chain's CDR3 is CAREISGANVLTF. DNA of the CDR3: TGTGCCAGGGAGATCTCTGGGGCCAACGTCCTGACTTTC.